Sequencing of this T cell receptor (beta chain) was carried out in a study of cytomegalovirus exposure and HLA in healthy donors. Study-level points and caveats: It was reportedly the case that the classifier diagnosed cytomegalovirus status with high specificity and sensitivity.

The PCR contained 60 Vbeta and 13 Jbeta primers. Here immunoSEQ multiplex PCR was the method, and the copy in TCRdb shows in-frame clones only, minus some. The sample lists under 200,000 clones; 79% were seen once. V gave up 5 bases and J gave up 7 bases, with 6 bases separating them. CDR3 size: 10 residues. CDR1 is SGHAT, CDR2 FQDESV, per germline (reference sequence). With regard to this clone: Its antigen is unknown.

This TCR derives from a woman in her thirties or forties in good health and CMV-seronegative. The chain carries TRBV11-1 and TRBJ2-7; D unresolved. The sequenced sample consisted of PBMCs. DNA for the CDR3: TGTGCCAGCAGCGGAGTAGAGCAGTACTTC. Its translation is CASSGVEQYF.